The 15 T cell receptor beta chains in this list originate from one sample, sequenced in a study of identical twins. Each CDR3 protein gets one entry after TCRdb re-called the 5' RACE reads with MiXCR. The sample records a few hundred thousand distinct CDR3 sequences, more than 9% being singletons. The same data also went into a second study, on yellow fever vaccine responses in identical twins.

Sequencing was carried out using PBMCs. The receptors come from a young woman in good health.

This clonotype was seen ten or more times. The genes are TRBV5-4 and TRBJ1-2; D is unclear. CDR1 is SGHNT and CDR2 is YYREEE in the germline V gene (reference sequence). The CDR3 runs 12 residues. Deletions cut 5 bases from V and 4 bases from J, with 9 bases between. In DNA form, the CDR3 reads TGTGCCAGCAGTGAGGGATTCTATGGCTACACCTTC. Amino acid sequence: CASSEGFYGYTF.

This clonotype was observed many times. CDR3 bases: TGCGCCAGCAGCCACCCGGGACAGGGCTACGAGCAGTACTTC. Its translation: CASSHPGQGYEQYF. The chain is built from TRBV4-1 and TRBJ2-7; TRBD1 matches at 9 bases. The trim removed 3 bases at V and 3 bases at J, leaving 3 bases unmatched. CDR1 MGHRA and CDR2 YSYEKL come from the germline V gene. The CDR3 runs to 14 residues.

This sequence joins TRBV20-1 and TRBJ2-3, with 12 bases matching TRBD2. The CDR3 loop spans 17 amino acids. Germline V gene sequence: CDR1 DFQATT, CDR2 SNEGSKA (reference sequence). Losses at the gene ends were 0 bases for V and 6 bases for J; bases not matched to a gene: 10. The CDR3 sequence: CSARDRLAGEYLDTQYF. The CDR3 region has the DNA TGCAGTGCTAGAGATAGACTAGCGGGGGAATACTTGGATACGCAGTATTTT.

This clonotype was seen only a few times. The V call is TRBV6-2 or TRBV6-3, the J call TRBJ2-1; 10 bases map to TRBD2. V lost 2 bases and J lost 8; bases outside the gene matches: 12. Germline-derived CDR1 and CDR2 are MNHEY and SVGEGT. The CDR3 totals 17 residues. CDR3 DNA: TGTGCCAGCAGTTACAAATCAAGCGGGAGGGTAAGAGATGAGCAGTTCTTC. Protein sequence: CASSYKSSGRVRDEQFF.

In this sample, this clonotype turned up a few times. The CDR3 DNA is TGCGCCAGCAGCCAAGAGGGAGGGCCAGAGACCCAGTACTTC. It yields the protein CASSQEGGPETQYF. The V and J genes are TRBV4-3 and TRBJ2-5; 7 positions agree with TRBD2. The V gene's germline CDR1 is LGHNA and CDR2 YSLEER. The CDR3 sequence is 14 residues long. V shed 0 bases, J shed 4 bases, and the junction held 2 bases outside the gene matches.

This clonotype was seen a handful of times. This sequence joins TRBV10-3 and TRBJ2-7, with 11 bases identical to TRBD2. The CDR3 runs to 12 residues. J was trimmed by 6 bases and V by 10 bases; bases with no gene match: 5. Looked up from germline, CDR1 is ENHRY and CDR2 is SYGVKD. The CDR3 nucleotides read TGTGCCACTGCAGGGACTAGCGGCGAGCAGTACTTC. Protein product: CATAGTSGEQYF.

This clonotype was recorded at least ten times. The V and J genes are TRBV9 and TRBJ2-7; no clear D gene. Trimming cost V 3 bases and J 2 bases, with 15 bases left between them. CDR1 and CDR2 (germline): SGDLS, YYNGEE. The CDR3 length is 15 residues. The CDR3 sequence is CASSANPVVAYEQYF. CDR3 sequence (DNA): TGTGCCAGCAGCGCAAATCCCGTGGTGGCCTACGAGCAGTACTTC.

This clonotype was found a few times. The V call is TRBV5-1, the J call TRBJ2-3, with a possible D match to TRBD1 (5 bases). Trimming pared 4 bases from V and 0 bases from J, leaving 12 bases between. CDR1 is SGHRS and CDR2 is YFSETQ in the germline V gene. This CDR3 is 15 amino acids long. This CDR3 reads CASSVVSGSTDTQYF. As DNA, the CDR3 is TGCGCCAGCAGCGTGGTTTCAGGGAGCACAGATACGCAGTATTTT.

This clonotype was seen at least ten times. The chain uses TRBV29-1 and TRBJ2-1; D perhaps matches TRBD2 (6 bases). Germline values: CDR1 SQVTM, CDR2 ANQGSEA. CDR3 length: 15 residues. Between the trimmed V and J ends, which lost 0 bases and 5 bases, there was a span of 14 bases. CDR3 nucleotides: TGCAGCGTTGAAGATTGGCGGGACGGTCACAATGAGCAGTTCTTC. This translates into CSVEDWRDGHNEQFF.

This clonotype was seen more than once but under ten times. The chain couples TRBV3-1 to TRBJ1-2; D ambiguous. The V and J ends lost 8 bases and 8 bases respectively, with 18 bases between them. Germline V gene sequence: CDR1 LGHDT, CDR2 YNNKEL (reference sequence). The CDR3 runs to 13 residues. CDR3 DNA: TGTGCCAGCGCGCCGGCGGGAGAGCGGGGCTACACCTTC. Encoded protein: CASAPAGERGYTF.

This clonotype showed up just a few times. The chain is built from TRBV24-1 and TRBJ2-5; TRBD2 aligns across 7 bases. CDR3 length: 15 residues. Germline loops: CDR1 KGHDR, CDR2 SFDVKD. V dropped 3 bases and J dropped 3; count of bases not matched to a gene: 6. The CDR3 DNA reads as TGTGCCACCAGTGATCCGCGGGGGAGCGAAGAGACCCAGTACTTC. Translating it yields CATSDPRGSEETQYF.

This clonotype was counted ten times or more. In DNA, the CDR3 is TGCGCCAGCCTAGAGGCAACAGGTTCGCCCGGGGAGCTGTTTTTT. Translation gives CASLEATGSPGELFF. V gene TRBV5-1 combines with J gene TRBJ2-2; D is perhaps TRBD1 (5 bases). Per germline, CDR1 SGHRS and CDR2 YFSETQ. This CDR3 is built from 15 residues. V lost 7 bases to trimming and J lost 6 bases, with 19 bases between them.

A few counts support this clonotype. V usage is TRBV20-1 and J usage is TRBJ1-2, with 8 positions matching TRBD1. Germline trimming cut 6 bases from V and 6 bases from J; bases unmatched to any gene: 12. From germline, CDR1 is DFQATT and CDR2 SNEGSKA (reference sequence). CDR3 length: 14 amino acids. CDR3 residues: CSARRQGIGDGYTF. The CDR3, as DNA: TGCAGTGCACGTCGACAGGGGATCGGCGATGGCTACACCTTC.

This clonotype was recorded a few times. The chain joins TRBV6-2 or TRBV6-3 to TRBJ2-2; 9 bases fit TRBD1. Germline V gene lookup returns CDR1 MNHEY and CDR2 SVGEGT. The length of the CDR3 is 19 residues. Trimming cost V 2 bases and J 1 base; bases outside gene matches: 11. CDR3 protein: CASSYRQGGAGLNTGELFF. The CDR3 nucleotides are TGTGCCAGCAGTTACCGACAGGGGGGAGCGGGGCTGAACACCGGGGAGCTGTTTTTT.

V and J are TRBV20-1 and TRBJ1-1; no clear D gene. The germline V gene has CDR1 DFQATT and CDR2 SNEGSKA (reference sequence). This CDR3 contains 11 residues. CDR3 sequence reads: CRGNLNTEAFF. The CDR3 region has the DNA TGCAGGGGCAACCTAAACACTGAAGCTTTCTTT.